These T cell receptor beta chains were read from a single sample in a study of T cells in Graves' hyperthyroidism and ophthalmopathy. Each CDR3 protein is one row after TCRdb ran MiXCR on the multiplex PCR reads. The sample contains 560,000 or so distinct CDR3 sequences, approximately 20% of which appear only once. Source material: blood. The source is a man between 40 and 49 years old with Graves' ophthalmopathy. The CDR3 runs from the conserved cysteine through the conserved F or W. A D gene is named only where the DNA matches it firmly. Size values are once, few and many counts, or a class for expanded clones, and some rows have none.

D gene	clone size	V gene	J gene	CDR3 DNA	CDR3 protein
TRBD1	-	TRBV7-9	TRBJ2-7	TGTGCCAGCAGCTCGGACAGGGGGAGAGCCTACGAGCAGTACTTC	CASSSDRGRAYEQYF
TRBD1	-	TRBV7-7	TRBJ2-5	TGTGCTAGCAGCTTAATGGACAGGACTCAAGAGACCCAGTACTTC	CASSLMDRTQETQYF
-	-	TRBV7-8	TRBJ1-6	TGTGCCAGCAGCCGAGGACAGAGCTCCTATAATTCACCCCTCCACTTT	CASSRGQSSYNSPLHF
-	many	TRBV3-1	TRBJ2-2	TGTGCCAGCAGCCAAGATAACAGGGCCGGGGAGCTGTTTTTT	CASSQDNRAGELFF
-	many	TRBV12-3/TRBV12-4	TRBJ1-3	TGTGCCAGCAGCTTAACCGGAAACACCATATATTTT	CASSLTGNTIYF
-	many	TRBV30	TRBJ1-5	TGTGCCTGGAGTCCTAGCAATCAGCCCCAGCATTTT	CAWSPSNQPQHF
TRBD2	few	TRBV10-3	TRBJ2-5	TGTGCCATCAGGGATCCTAGCGGGGCCCAAGAGACCCAGTACTTC	CAIRDPSGAQETQYF
TRBD1	-	TRBV7-9	TRBJ1-2	TGTGCCACCGAACGGACAGGAGTAAATGGCTACACCTTC	CATERTGVNGYTF
TRBD2	many	TRBV18	TRBJ2-1	TGTGCCAGCTCACCACACGAGGGAGGGGACAATGAGCAGTTCTTC	CASSPHEGGDNEQFF
-	many	TRBV12-3/TRBV12-4	TRBJ1-5	TGTGCCAGCGGGTCTGGCAATCAGCCCCAGCATTTT	CASGSGNQPQHF
-	few	TRBV19	TRBJ1-2	TGTGCCAGTAGTATAGGCTCGACAAGGCCCTCTGGCTACACCTTC	CASSIGSTRPSGYTF
-	many	TRBV6-2/TRBV6-3	TRBJ1-1	TGTGCCAGCAGTTACACAGGGAACACTGAAGCTTTCTTT	CASSYTGNTEAFF
-	-	TRBV11-1	TRBJ1-6	TGTGCCAGCAGCCCCTGGAGGGCGAATTCACCCCTCCACTTT	CASSPWRANSPLHF
-	few	TRBV7-3	TRBJ2-4	TGTGCCAGCAGCCGACTCCCTCGGGGCATTCAGTACTTC	CASSRLPRGIQYF
-	few	TRBV2	TRBJ2-1	TGTGCCAGCGGAACATCTACCTCCTACAATGAGCAGTTCTTC	CASGTSTSYNEQFF
TRBD2	few	TRBV24-1	TRBJ2-3	TGTGCCACCAGTCCTAGCGGGAGGTCGTGGGACACAGATACGCAGTATTTT	CATSPSGRSWDTDTQYF
-	-	TRBV7-6	TRBJ2-1	TGTGCCAGCAGCTTAGAGCCGGCCACTAATAAGCAGTTCTTC	CASSLEPATNKQFF
-	-	TRBV20-1	TRBJ2-3	TGCACCCCGAAGGACCTTTACACAGATACGCAGTATTTT	CTPKDLYTDTQYF
TRBD1	few	TRBV19	TRBJ2-5	TGTGCCAGTAGTATCGGGACAGGGGGCCAAGAGACCCAGTACTTC	CASSIGTGGQETQYF
TRBD2	few	TRBV29-1	TRBJ2-3	TGCAGCGTCTGGACTAGCAGTACCACAGATACGCAGTATTTT	CSVWTSSTTDTQYF
TRBD2	-	TRBV5-1	TRBJ2-5	TGCGCCAGCAAGGACGGGAGCGGGGGGGCAGGGACCCAGTACTTC	CASKDGSGGAGTQYF
-	-	TRBV20-1	TRBJ2-1	TGCAGTGCTCATTCACTAGGCTACAATGAGCAGTTCTTC	CSAHSLGYNEQFF
TRBD2	many	TRBV2	TRBJ2-1	TGTGCCAGCAGTGAATGGGGCGGGAGCTCCTACAATGAGCAGTTCTTC	CASSEWGGSSYNEQFF
TRBD1	-	TRBV6-1	TRBJ1-6	TGTGCCAGCAGTGCCCCAGGGGGAAGTAATTCACCCCTCCACTTT	CASSAPGGSNSPLHF
-	many	TRBV7-2	TRBJ2-3	TGTGCCAGCAGCACCCAGGGAACGCAGTATTTT	CASSTQGTQYF
TRBD1	few	TRBV12-3/TRBV12-4	TRBJ2-3	TGTGCCAGCAGTTTCGGGACAGGCACAGATACGCAGTATTTT	CASSFGTGTDTQYF
TRBD1	many	TRBV12-3/TRBV12-4	TRBJ2-1	TGTGCCAGCAGTTTAGGGGGACAGGGAGGATATGAGCAGTTCTTC	CASSLGGQGGYEQFF
-	-	TRBV6-2/TRBV6-3	TRBJ1-5	TGTGCCAGCAGCAAACAGGGAAGCAATCAGCCCCAGCATTTT	CASSKQGSNQPQHF
TRBD2	-	TRBV11-2	TRBJ2-1	TGTGCCAGCGGATACCCCCCTACCGGGACTAGCGGGATCTTCTACAATGAGCAGTTCTTC	CASGYPPTGTSGIFYNEQFF
TRBD2	many	TRBV7-8	TRBJ2-1	TGTGCCAGCAGCTCAGGGACTAGCCGCTATGAGCAGTTCTTC	CASSSGTSRYEQFF
-	-	TRBV9	TRBJ2-3	TGTGCCAGCAGCCTCTCCGGGACACCCACAGATACGCAGTATTTT	CASSLSGTPTDTQYF
-	many	TRBV28	TRBJ1-1	TGTGCCAGCAGTTTATCCTACGGAGACACTGAAGCTTTCTTT	CASSLSYGDTEAFF
-	many	TRBV27	TRBJ1-5	TGTGCCAGCAGTTTAATGGGGGCTGGAAATCAGCCCCAGCATTTT	CASSLMGAGNQPQHF